This is a list of T cell receptor beta chains from one sample in a study of cytomegalovirus exposure and HLA in healthy donors. Assay: immunoSEQ multiplex PCR; the TCRdb copy retains only in-frame clones and omits some. The data show some 150,000 clones, approximately 89% seen once. Source material: PBMCs. These receptors were collected from a man younger than 30 in good health and CMV-seropositive. CDR3s include the opening cysteine and the closing phenylalanine or tryptophan. The D gene is left open where the match is weak. A row's size may be missing; if present it is once, few, many or a size class.

d_call	clone_size	j_call	v_call	cdr3_aa	cdr3_nt
.	.	TRBJ2-5	TRBV25-1	CASSDLGHTRGETQYF	TGTGCCAGCAGTGATTTGGGACATACAAGAGGAGAGACCCAGTACTTC
.	.	TRBJ2-5	TRBV2	CASRRETQYF	TGTGCCAGCAGGCGAGAGACCCAGTACTTC
TRBD1	.	TRBJ2-5	TRBV5-1	CASSWGLQGETQYF	TGCGCCAGCAGCTGGGGGTTACAGGGGGAGACCCAGTACTTC
TRBD2	few	TRBJ2-5	TRBV9	CASSVNPTRLADGGETQYF	TGTGCCAGCAGCGTAAATCCCACCCGACTAGCGGATGGGGGGGAGACCCAGTACTTC
TRBD2	.	TRBJ2-1	TRBV5-4	CASSTGGTSGSGGEQFF	TGTGCCAGCAGCACGGGCGGGACTAGCGGGAGTGGGGGTGAGCAGTTCTTC
.	.	TRBJ2-1	TRBV7-2	CASSLSGISEQFF	TGTGCCAGCAGCTTATCAGGGATAAGTGAGCAGTTCTTC
TRBD1	.	TRBJ2-2	TRBV9	CASSVGTATGELFF	TGTGCCAGCAGCGTGGGGACAGCCACCGGGGAGCTGTTTTTT
.	.	TRBJ2-2	TRBV6-5	CASSYSRSTGELFF	TGTGCCAGCAGTTACTCGAGAAGCACCGGGGAGCTGTTTTTT
TRBD2	.	TRBJ2-7	TRBV28	CASSHSGSGYEQYF	TGTGCCAGCAGCCACAGCGGGAGCGGATACGAGCAGTACTTC
TRBD1	.	TRBJ2-7	TRBV5-8	CASSSRTGFYEQYF	TGTGCCAGCAGCTCCCGGACAGGGTTCTACGAGCAGTACTTC
.	.	TRBJ2-2	TRBV30	CAWSVLSPGELFF	TGTGCCTGGAGTGTACTGAGTCCCGGGGAGCTGTTTTTT
.	.	TRBJ1-1	TRBV19	CASSIGAGSEAFF	TGTGCCAGTAGTATTGGGGCAGGGTCAGAAGCTTTCTTT
.	.	TRBJ2-2	TRBV7-9	CASSSARRGFSGSGGELFF	TGTGCCAGCAGCTCCGCAAGGCGAGGGTTTAGCGGCAGCGGAGGGGAGCTGTTTTTT
.	.	TRBJ2-5	TRBV5-1	CASSKGTQETQYF	TGCGCCAGCTCTAAGGGGACTCAAGAGACCCAGTACTTC
TRBD2	.	TRBJ2-1	TRBV5-1	CASSLVGGRRPAGNEQFF	TGCGCCAGCAGCTTGGTAGGAGGAAGGCGACCAGCGGGGAATGAGCAGTTCTTC
TRBD2	.	TRBJ2-2	TRBV10-3	CAIRSGTSGGATGELFF	TGTGCCATCAGGTCCGGGACTAGCGGGGGGGCCACCGGGGAGCTGTTTTTT
TRBD1	few	TRBJ2-7	TRBV9	CASSAIDRGGEQYF	TGTGCCAGCAGCGCTATTGACAGGGGGGGCGAGCAGTACTTC
.	.	TRBJ1-1	TRBV10-3	CAISPTRANTEAFF	TGTGCCATCAGTCCCACTCGAGCGAACACTGAAGCTTTCTTT
TRBD1	.	TRBJ1-2	TRBV29-1	CSGGQDYGYTF	TGCAGCGGCGGACAGGATTATGGCTACACCTTC
TRBD2	.	TRBJ2-7	TRBV6-6	CASRLGLAGGYEQYF	TGTGCCAGCAGACTCGGGCTAGCGGGGGGTTACGAGCAGTACTTC
.	.	TRBJ1-2	TRBV7-8	CASSSLGGVSYGYTF	TGTGCCAGCAGCTCATTGGGTGGAGTTAGCTATGGCTACACCTTC
TRBD2	few	TRBJ2-7	TRBV4-3	CASSQGTAGGPYYEQYF	TGCGCCAGCAGCCAAGGAACAGCGGGGGGCCCTTACTACGAGCAGTACTTC
TRBD1	.	TRBJ1-1	TRBV7-2	CASSLVGTGVLGGTEAFF	TGTGCCAGCAGCTTAGTGGGGACAGGGGTTTTGGGAGGCACTGAAGCTTTCTTT
.	.	TRBJ1-2	TRBV19	CASLGSRENGYTF	TGTGCCAGTTTGGGCAGTCGGGAAAATGGCTACACCTTC
TRBD1	.	TRBJ2-7	TRBV7-3	CASSSTGGGGEQYF	TGTGCCAGCAGCTCTACAGGGGGTGGAGGCGAGCAGTACTTC
TRBD1	.	TRBJ2-2	TRBV5-6	CASSQTTGTGRTGELFF	TGTGCCAGCAGCCAGACCACCGGGACAGGGCGCACCGGGGAGCTGTTTTTT
.	.	TRBJ2-2	TRBV10-3	CASKMDSPNTGELFF	TGTGCCTCTAAAATGGACAGTCCCAACACCGGGGAGCTGTTTTTT
.	.	TRBJ2-7	TRBV29-1	CSVFLGSGYEQYF	TGCAGCGTGTTTTTAGGCTCCGGGTACGAGCAGTACTTC
.	.	TRBJ2-2	TRBV5-1	CASSLKLRGAGELFF	TGCGCCAGCAGCCTTAAACTCAGGGGGGCCGGGGAGCTGTTTTTT
.	.	TRBJ2-1	TRBV7-8	CASSLAADITYNEQFF	TGTGCCAGCAGCTTAGCGGCAGATATTACCTACAATGAGCAGTTCTTC
.	.	TRBJ2-2	TRBV28	CASTLGGTGELFF	TGTGCCAGCACCTTAGGGGGCACCGGGGAGCTGTTTTTT
TRBD1	.	TRBJ1-6	TRBV7-9	CASSLASGGLGSPLHF	TGTGCCAGCAGCTTAGCGTCAGGGGGATTAGGATCACCCCTCCACTTT
.	.	TRBJ1-2	TRBV5-1	CASSPPWGRRANYGYTF	TGCGCCAGCAGCCCCCCATGGGGGCGGAGAGCTAACTATGGCTACACCTTC
TRBD1	.	TRBJ1-5	TRBV27	CASSGGQASNQPQHF	TGTGCCAGCAGTGGGGGACAGGCCTCGAATCAGCCCCAGCATTTT
TRBD2	once	TRBJ2-2	TRBV19	CASSRLGTSRTGELFF	TGTGCCAGTAGTCGTCTGGGGACTAGCAGAACCGGGGAGCTGTTTTTT
.	.	TRBJ2-3	TRBV4-3	CASSQDRGGTDTQYF	TGCGCCAGCAGCCAAGATAGGGGGGGAACCGATACGCAGTATTTT
TRBD1	.	TRBJ2-7	TRBV5-5	CASSLTGGGYEQYF	TGTGCCAGCAGCCTGACAGGGGGCGGCTACGAGCAGTACTTC
.	.	TRBJ1-1	TRBV9	CASTVPAGENTEAFF	TGTGCCAGCACTGTCCCGGCGGGGGAGAACACTGAAGCTTTCTTT
.	.	TRBJ1-2	TRBV20-1	CSARVGSGYTF	TGCAGTGCTAGAGTGGGTAGCGGCTACACCTTC
TRBD1	.	TRBJ1-2	TRBV7-2	CASSPSYRSTGGGGTF	TGTGCCAGCAGCCCGTCCTACCGATCGACAGGGGGTGGGGGCACCTTC
TRBD1	.	TRBJ1-2	TRBV2	CASVGQGDGYTF	TGTGCCAGTGTGGGACAGGGTGATGGCTACACCTTC
TRBD1	.	TRBJ1-2	TRBV9	CASSITGTGNYGYTF	TGTGCCAGCAGCATTACCGGGACAGGGAACTATGGCTACACCTTC
.	.	TRBJ1-3	TRBV9	CASSGRGSGNTIYF	TGTGCCAGCAGCGGACGGGGGAGCGGAAACACCATATATTTT
.	.	TRBJ1-4	TRBV5-6	CASSSTGREREKLFF	TGTGCCAGCAGCTCCACAGGGAGGGAGAGGGAAAAACTGTTTTTT
TRBD1	.	TRBJ2-2	TRBV5-6	CASSLDRVNTGELFF	TGTGCCAGCAGCTTAGACAGGGTAAACACCGGGGAGCTGTTTTTT
.	.	TRBJ1-2	TRBV10-3	CATSERLGYGYTF	TGTGCCACCTCAGAGCGGTTGGGGTATGGCTACACCTTC
.	.	TRBJ1-3	TRBV18	CASSPQRGQTSGNTIYF	TGTGCCAGCTCACCACAGCGCGGACAGACCTCTGGAAACACCATATATTTT
TRBD1	.	TRBJ2-5	TRBV9	CASSVATGFSRETQYF	TGTGCCAGCAGCGTAGCGACAGGGTTCAGCCGAGAGACCCAGTACTTC
TRBD1	.	TRBJ1-5	TRBV5-8	CASSRGTGGSQPQHF	TGTGCCAGCAGCCGAGGGACAGGGGGCAGTCAGCCCCAGCATTTT
.	.	TRBJ1-3	TRBV4-3	CASSQELTRTGNTIYF	TGCGCCAGCAGCCAAGAACTGACGAGGACAGGAAACACCATATATTTT
.	.	TRBJ2-7	TRBV7-6	CASSLRGREHYEQYF	TGTGCCAGCAGCTTAAGAGGCCGTGAACACTACGAGCAGTACTTC
TRBD1	.	TRBJ1-2	TRBV27	CASRGTGGVYGYTF	TGTGCCAGCAGGGGGACAGGGGGCGTCTATGGCTACACCTTC
.	.	TRBJ2-7	TRBV9	CASSQGGQYEQYF	TGTGCCAGCAGCCAGGGGGGACAGTACGAGCAGTACTTC
TRBD1	.	TRBJ2-7	TRBV30	CAYPGQGGLGEQYF	TGTGCCTATCCTGGACAGGGGGGATTGGGCGAGCAGTACTTC